The 20 T cell receptor beta chains listed next were all sequenced from one sample in a study of blood T cell repertoires in COVID-19. Assay used: immunoSEQ multiplex PCR; TCRdb lists only in-frame clones, some missing. Among approximately 200,000 clones listed, about 86% were seen once. The sequencing input was peripheral blood. These receptors all come from a woman aged 45-59 years with acute or convalescent COVID-19.

The gene calls are TRBV7-9 and TRBJ2-3, with 11 bases aligning to TRBD2. CDR1 is SEHNR and CDR2 is FQNEAQ in the germline V gene (reference sequence). The V and J ends lost 5 bases and 2 bases, in that order; junction bases with no gene match: 6. The CDR3 length is 16 residues. Here the CDR3 reads CASSAPGLAATDTQYF. The CDR3 coding sequence is TGTGCCAGCAGCGCTCCGGGACTAGCGGCCACAGATACGCAGTATTTT.

The rearrangement links TRBV6-2 or TRBV6-3 to TRBJ2-5; the match to TRBD2 covers 8 bases. After removal of 5 bases from V and 9 bases from J, the junction contained 11 bases not matched to a gene. The CDR3 loop spans 14 amino acids. Germline-derived CDR1 and CDR2 are MNHEY and SVGEGT. CDR3 amino acids: CASSPGTGGPAQYF. The DNA of the CDR3 is TGTGCCAGCAGTCCCGGGACGGGGGGGCCGGCCCAGTACTTC.

The rearrangement joins TRBV2 to TRBJ2-7, with a weak D call TRBD1 (6 bases). The CDR3 covers 14 residues. Germline CDR1 is SNHLY and CDR2 is FYNNEI. Deletions cut 8 bases from V and 3 bases from J, with 17 bases between. The CDR3 is CASQGDTTSYEQYF. The CDR3 coding sequence is TGTGCCAGCCAAGGGGACACAACAAGCTACGAGCAGTACTTC. Using reference TRBV2 and TRBJ2-7 for the parts outside the CDR3, the full variable domain is EPEVTQTPSHQVTQMGQEVILRCVPISNHLYFYWYRQILGQKVEFLVSFYNNEISEKSEIFDDQFSVERPDGSNFTLKIRSTKLEDSAMYFCASQGDTTSYEQYFGPGTRLTVT.

This chain joins TRBV10-2 and TRBJ1-1; a weak D match, TRBD1 (6 bases). The CDR3 has 15 residues. CDR1 is WSHSY and CDR2 is SAAADI in the germline V gene. Trimming took off 6 bases at V and 4 bases at J, with 18 bases between the two ends. The CDR3 DNA is TGCGCCAGCAGGAGGGCAGGGGAGTTTGCCACTGAAGCTTTCTTT. Residues: CASRRAGEFATEAFF.

CDR3 protein: CASSRAGGGYEQYF. In nucleotides, the CDR3 is TGTGCCAGCTCACGAGCAGGGGGCGGCTACGAGCAGTACTTC. The chain carries TRBV18 and TRBJ2-7; 8 nucleotides align to TRBD1. The CDR3 runs 14 residues. Per germline, CDR1 KGHSH and CDR2 LQKENI. Unmatched junction bases numbered 5, after V lost 4 bases and J lost 3 bases.

This rearrangement joins TRBV5-4 to TRBJ2-3, with D possibly TRBD1 on 6 matching bases. The CDR3 sequence is 14 residues long. V gave up 0 bases and J gave up 5 bases, with 10 bases separating them. CDR1 is SGHNT, CDR2 YYREEE, per germline (reference sequence). CDR3 region: CASSLGGPGDTQYF. The CDR3 nucleotides read TGTGCCAGCAGCTTGGGGGGGCCAGGAGATACGCAGTATTTT.

The chain links TRBV19 to TRBJ1-3; the match to TRBD1 covers 9 bases. Germline V gene sequence: CDR1 LNHDA, CDR2 SQIVND (reference sequence). J lost 2 bases, V lost 7 bases, and 6 bases had no gene match. This CDR3 has 15 amino acids. CDR3 bases: TGTGCCAGTACCCCACAGGGGGCACCTGGAAACACCATATATTTT. Translation: CASTPQGAPGNTIYF.

This clone has just a few counts. V is TRBV7-9 and J is TRBJ2-1, with TRBD2 matching 11 bases. Germline CDR1 and CDR2: SEHNR and FQNEAQ (reference sequence). Losses at the gene ends were 4 bases for V and 3 bases for J; bases not matched to a gene: 2. The CDR3 totals 15 residues. The CDR3 is CASSSLAGGYNEQFF. Here the CDR3 DNA reads TGTGCCAGCAGCTCCCTAGCGGGGGGCTACAATGAGCAGTTCTTC. The variable domain in full, with the rest retrieved from reference TRBV7-9 and TRBJ2-1, is DTGVSQNPRHKITKRGQNVTFRCDPISEHNRLYWYRQTLGQGPEFLTYFQNEAQLEKSRLLSDRFSAERPKGSFSTLEIQRTEQGDSAMYLCASSSLAGGYNEQFFGPGTRLTVL.

This clone was picked up one time. The chain uses TRBV27 and TRBJ2-2; D remains unclear. Germline CDR1 reads MNHEY; CDR2 reads SMNVEV (reference sequence). V shed 5 bases and J shed 8 bases, with 9 bases lying between them. The CDR3 contains 12 residues. CDR3 sequence reads: CASSPPRGELFF. In DNA form, the CDR3 reads TGTGCCAGCAGTCCCCCTCGGGGGGAGCTGTTTTTT.

CDR3 residues: CASSLPGHLRTEAFF. The CDR3 DNA reads TGTGCCAGCAGCTTACCGGGACATCTGAGGACTGAAGCTTTCTTT. V is TRBV11-2 and J is TRBJ1-1, with a tentative D call TRBD1 (6 bases). V was pared by 2 bases and J by 5 bases, with 15 bases between. Germline lookup yields CDR1 SGHAT and CDR2 FQNNGV. The CDR3 loop spans 15 amino acids.

V gene TRBV2 combines with J gene TRBJ1-5; D is perhaps TRBD1 (6 bases). Between the trimmed V and J ends, which lost 3 bases and 7 bases, there was a span of 10 bases. Germline lookup yields CDR1 SNHLY and CDR2 FYNNEI. This CDR3 comprises 13 residues. CDR3 sequence reads: CASSDTGWQPQHF. The CDR3, as DNA: TGTGCCAGCAGTGATACAGGGTGGCAGCCCCAGCATTTT.

The CDR3 DNA follows: TGTGCCAGCAGCTCACCTCTGAGCGGGGAGCAGTTCTTC. It translates to CASSSPLSGEQFF. This chain joins TRBV7-2 and TRBJ2-1; D perhaps matches TRBD2 (6 bases). The CDR3 sequence is 13 residues long. V shed 4 bases and J shed 10 bases, with 14 bases lying between them. CDR1 and CDR2 (germline): SGHTA, FQGNSA.

The V gene is TRBV7-8, the J gene TRBJ2-7, with no clear D. CDR3 size: 15 residues. V was clipped by 2 bases and J by 0 bases, with 11 bases between them. Germline V gives CDR1 SGHVS, CDR2 FQNEAQ. CDR3 loop: CASSLNVFYSYEQYF. The CDR3 DNA follows: TGTGCCAGCAGCTTAAATGTCTTTTACTCCTACGAGCAGTACTTC.

The chain employs TRBV5-1 and TRBJ1-1; D possibly corresponds to TRBD1 (5 bases). V lost 4 bases and J lost 0, with 16 bases in between. CDR1 and CDR2 from the germline V gene are SGHRS and YFSETQ. The CDR3 spans 16 residues. CDR3: CASSLAQGYVNTEAFF. The CDR3 nucleotides are TGCGCCAGCAGCCTTGCTCAGGGCTATGTGAACACTGAAGCTTTCTTT.

This rearrangement joins TRBV4-3 to TRBJ1-2, with D tentatively TRBD1 (5 bases). The V end was cut by 0 bases, the J end by 6 bases, with 14 bases between. Germline assignment: CDR1 LGHNA and CDR2 YSLEER. The CDR3 has 15 amino acids. The DNA for the CDR3 is TGCGCCAGCAGCCAAGATGGGGGGATCGTTAATGGCTACACCTTC. It translates to CASSQDGGIVNGYTF.

This clone was detected only a few times. The chain recombines TRBV29-1 with TRBJ2-2; 10 nucleotides agree with TRBD2. The J segment lost 3 bases and the V segment lost 4 bases, leaving 8 bases of the junction unmatched. This CDR3 is built from 16 residues. Germline V gives CDR1 SQVTM, CDR2 ANQGSEA. The CDR3 region is CSVVGLAGGDTGELFF. The CDR3 DNA reads TGCAGCGTTGTGGGATTAGCGGGGGGAGACACCGGGGAGCTGTTTTTT.

The chain has TRBV7-2 and TRBJ2-4, with D hard to call. CDR1 is SGHTA, CDR2 FQGNSA, per germline. The germline V and J ends were trimmed by 5 bases and 1 base, with 12 bases remaining between them. The CDR3 length is 15 residues. The CDR3 DNA is TGTGCCAGCAGCCCAGGATACACGGCCAAAAACATTCAGTACTTC. It codes for CASSPGYTAKNIQYF.

The chain links TRBV14 to TRBJ1-6; 7 bases are a match to TRBD1. The CDR3 totals 17 residues. Per germline, CDR1 SGHDN and CDR2 FVKESK. The junction had 11 bases not matched to a gene; V was cut back by 2 bases and J by 7 bases. In DNA, the CDR3 is TGTGCCAGCAGCCAAAACCCGATTTACAGGGGAAATTCACCCCTCCACTTT. Amino acids: CASSQNPIYRGNSPLHF.

This chain uses TRBV4-3 with TRBJ2-7, with 7 nucleotides matching TRBD1. This CDR3 is 15 amino acids long. Trimming took 1 base from V and 4 from J; bases not matched to a gene: 7. Looked up from germline, CDR1 is LGHNA and CDR2 is YSLEER. The DNA for the CDR3 is TGCGCCAGCAGCCAAGGGTTAGGGGGCGATTACGAGCAGTACTTC. This gives the protein CASSQGLGGDYEQYF.

The rearrangement joins TRBV6-6 to TRBJ2-7; TRBD2 aligns across 8 bases. V gave up 7 bases and J gave up 0 bases; unmatched junction bases: 8. The CDR3 has 15 residues. Per the germline V gene, CDR1 is MNHNY and CDR2 is SVGAGI (reference sequence). The CDR3 bases are TGTGCCAGCAACGGAGCGGGGGCCTCCTCCTACGAGCAGTACTTC. It translates to CASNGAGASSYEQYF.